This TCR beta chain was identified in a study of spatial heterogeneity in lung cancer. Time point described: sample taken at primary tumor resection. Germline CDR1 and CDR2: SQVTM and ANQGSEA. V lost 4 bases and J lost 0, with 11 bases in between. CDR3 length: 14 residues. This clonotype appeared many times. This beta chain is off target for a library built for alpha chains, so its abundance means little. TCRdb re-called the 5' RACE reads through MiXCR, storing one row per CDR3 protein. Of around 15,000 distinct CDR3 sequences listed, 3.6% are singletons. The clonotype comes from a male donor with early-stage non-small cell lung cancer. Source: normal lung tissue next to the tumor, taken at surgery. The chain employs TRBV29-1 and TRBJ2-3; a possible D gene is TRBD2 (6 bases). CDR3 loop: CSVVSGSSTDTQYF. CDR3 DNA: TGCAGCGTTGTTAGCGGATCTAGCACAGATACGCAGTATTTT.